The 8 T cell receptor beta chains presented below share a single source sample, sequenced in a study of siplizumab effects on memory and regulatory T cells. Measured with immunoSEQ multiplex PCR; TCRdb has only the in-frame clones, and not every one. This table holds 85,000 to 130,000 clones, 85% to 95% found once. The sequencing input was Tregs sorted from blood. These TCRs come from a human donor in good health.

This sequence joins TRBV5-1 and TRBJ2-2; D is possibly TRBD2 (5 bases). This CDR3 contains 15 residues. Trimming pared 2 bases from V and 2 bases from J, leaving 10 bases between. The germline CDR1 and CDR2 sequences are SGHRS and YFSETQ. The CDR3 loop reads CASSFGRENTGELFF. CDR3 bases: TGCGCCAGCAGCTTTGGTCGGGAAAACACCGGGGAGCTGTTTTTT.

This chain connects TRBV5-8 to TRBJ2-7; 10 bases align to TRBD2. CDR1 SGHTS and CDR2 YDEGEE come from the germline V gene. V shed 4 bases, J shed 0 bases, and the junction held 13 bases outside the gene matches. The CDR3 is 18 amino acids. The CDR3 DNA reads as TGTGCCAGCAGCGTCGGGACTAGCGTCAGTGAAGTCTCCTACGAGCAGTACTTC. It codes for CASSVGTSVSEVSYEQYF.

CDR3 protein: CSVEDLRDRGLYGYTF. CDR3 coding DNA: TGCAGCGTTGAAGATCTCCGGGACAGGGGTCTCTATGGCTACACCTTC. J is TRBJ1-2 and V is TRBV29-1, with 10 nucleotides matching TRBD1. This CDR3 region has 16 residues. Germline CDR1 and CDR2: SQVTM and ANQGSEA. The ends lost 0 bases at V and 4 bases at J; junction bases unmatched: 8.

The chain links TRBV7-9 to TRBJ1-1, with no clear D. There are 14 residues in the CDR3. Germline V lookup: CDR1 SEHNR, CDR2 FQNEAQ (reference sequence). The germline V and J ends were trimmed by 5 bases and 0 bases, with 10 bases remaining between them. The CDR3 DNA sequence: TGTGCCAGCAGCACGACGGTCATGAACACTGAAGCTTTCTTT. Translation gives CASSTTVMNTEAFF.

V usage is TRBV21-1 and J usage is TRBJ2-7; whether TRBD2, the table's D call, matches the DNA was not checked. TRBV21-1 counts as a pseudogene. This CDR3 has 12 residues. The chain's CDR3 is CASSKGPGEQYF. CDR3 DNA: TGTGCCAGCAGCAAAGGCCCCGGGGAGCAGTACTTC.

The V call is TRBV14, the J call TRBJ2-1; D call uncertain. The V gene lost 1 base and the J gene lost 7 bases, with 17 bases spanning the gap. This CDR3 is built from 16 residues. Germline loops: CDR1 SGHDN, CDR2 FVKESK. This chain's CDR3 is CASSQVVGPARNEQFF. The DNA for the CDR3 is TGTGCCAGCAGCCAAGTGGTCGGCCCCGCGAGGAATGAGCAGTTCTTC.

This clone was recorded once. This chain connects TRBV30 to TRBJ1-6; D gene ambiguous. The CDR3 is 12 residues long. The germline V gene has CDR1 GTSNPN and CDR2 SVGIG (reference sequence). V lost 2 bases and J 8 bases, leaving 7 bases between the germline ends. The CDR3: CAWSSGDSPLHF. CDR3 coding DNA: TGTGCCTGGAGTTCGGGCGATTCACCCCTCCACTTT.

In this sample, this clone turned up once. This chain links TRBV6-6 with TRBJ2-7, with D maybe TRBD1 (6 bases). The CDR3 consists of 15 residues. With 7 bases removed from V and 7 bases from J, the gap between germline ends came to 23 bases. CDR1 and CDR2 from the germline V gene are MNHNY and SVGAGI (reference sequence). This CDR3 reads CASTSTRGSWGEQYF. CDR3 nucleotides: TGTGCCAGCACCTCCACCAGGGGTTCCTGGGGAGAGCAGTACTTC.